The 10 T cell receptor beta chains in this list originate from one sample, sequenced in a study of T cell responses to AZD1222 COVID-19 vaccine (dated by TCRdb to 2020 to 2022). The time point tag for this specimen amounts to: baseline before first vaccination. The library was made by the immunoSEQ multiplex PCR assay. What TCRdb holds here is the immuneACCESS table cut down to in-frame rearrangements. Part of the clones is not present; checked against another copy, under half of the missing clones reflect an unresolved V gene, and the others are unexplained. Counted in this sample were 150,000 to 200,000 clones; around nine tenths of them appeared once. Clones ranked in the top ten supply around 5.2% of the sample. Sample: peripheral blood, taken on day 0 of AZD1222 vaccination. These receptors all come from an adult in good health.

In DNA form, the CDR3 reads TGTGCCAGCAGCATTTGGTCTCGCGGAATGAACACTGAAGCTTTCTTT. Translation: CASSIWSRGMNTEAFF. This sequence joins TRBV7-9 and TRBJ1-1, with D hard to call. The V end lost 5 bases, the J end lost 0 bases, and 16 bases lay between the germline ends. The CDR3 runs to 16 residues. CDR1 is SEHNR, CDR2 FQNEAQ, per germline (reference sequence). The variable domain in full, completed from reference TRBV7-9 and TRBJ1-1, reads DTGVSQNPRHKITKRGQNVTFRCDPISEHNRLYWYRQTLGQGPEFLTYFQNEAQLEKSRLLSDRFSAERPKGSFSTLEIQRTEQGDSAMYLCASSIWSRGMNTEAFFGQGTRLTVV.

This clone was found once. V is TRBV25-1 and J is TRBJ1-2, with D possibly TRBD1 on 5 matching bases. This CDR3 is 15 amino acids long. Trimming stripped 4 bases from V and 2 bases from J, with 14 bases between. The germline gives CDR1 MGHDK, CDR2 SYGVNS. The CDR3 DNA is TGTGCCAGCAGTGGGGGAGGGGAAGCCAACTATGGCTACACCTTC. This encodes CASSGGGEANYGYTF.

The V call is TRBV25-1, the J call TRBJ1-2, with TRBD1 as a possible D gene (5 bases). Trimming took off 1 base at V and 2 bases at J, with 8 bases between the two ends. CDR3 length: 14 amino acids. Germline values: CDR1 MGHDK, CDR2 SYGVNS. The CDR3 sequence: CASSESGGNYGYTF. CDR3 in DNA: TGTGCCAGCAGTGAATCCGGGGGAAACTATGGCTACACCTTC.

The chain carries TRBV7-2 and TRBJ1-6; D not resolved. This CDR3 contains 14 residues. V was clipped by 0 bases and J by 9 bases, with 9 bases between them. The V gene's germline CDR1 is SGHTA and CDR2 FQGNSA. CDR3 sequence reads: CASSLALTGSPLHF. As DNA, the CDR3 is TGTGCCAGCAGCTTAGCGCTAACGGGTTCACCCCTCCACTTT.

This chain uses TRBV28 with TRBJ1-5; D gene uncertain. The germline V gene has CDR1 MDHEN and CDR2 SYDVKM. This CDR3 spans 12 amino acids. Trimming cost V 2 bases and J 9 bases, with 8 bases left between them. The CDR3 bases are TGTGCCAGCAGTTTACTTGGGGTGCCCCAGCATTTT. Protein sequence: CASSLLGVPQHF.

The chain uses TRBV19 and TRBJ1-5, with 7 bases identical to TRBD1. The CDR3 has 14 residues. Germline-derived CDR1 and CDR2 are LNHDA and SQIVND (reference sequence). V shed 5 bases, J shed 4 bases, and the junction held 5 bases outside the gene matches. The CDR3 DNA follows: TGTGCCAGTAGTTTTGACAGGGTAAATCAGCCCCAGCATTTT. Residues: CASSFDRVNQPQHF. The whole variable domain, remainder taken from reference TRBV19 and TRBJ1-5, is DGGITQSPKYLFRKEGQNVTLSCEQNLNHDAMYWYRQDPGQGLRLIYYSQIVNDFQKGDIAEGYSVSREKKESFPLTVTSAQKNPTAFYLCASSFDRVNQPQHFGDGTRLSIL.

This clone occurred a few times. The chain employs TRBV28 and TRBJ2-6; 7 bases match TRBD1. The trim removed 5 bases at V and 0 bases at J, leaving 1 base unmatched. Germline CDR1 MDHEN, CDR2 SYDVKM. The length of the CDR3 is 15 residues. Written as DNA, the CDR3 is TGTGCCAGCAGTCGGGACAGCTCTGGGGCCAACGTCCTGACTTTC. Translation: CASSRDSSGANVLTF.

V and J are TRBV28 and TRBJ1-5; a possible D gene is TRBD1 (6 bases). V lost 5 bases, J lost 5 bases, and 25 bases lay in between. The CDR3 has 18 amino acids. Looked up from germline, CDR1 is MDHEN and CDR2 is SYDVKM. CDR3 loop: CASSTLWSTGNVDQPQHF. CDR3 DNA sequence: TGTGCCAGCAGTACATTATGGTCTACAGGGAATGTGGATCAGCCCCAGCATTTT.

The chain combines TRBV4-3 with TRBJ1-1; D gene ambiguous. Trimming shortened V by 4 bases and J by 2 bases, and 8 bases separated the two germline ends. The CDR3 totals 13 residues. The germline CDR1 and CDR2 sequences are LGHNA and YSLEER. The CDR3 is CASSPRFNTEAFF. The CDR3 DNA sequence: TGCGCCAGCAGCCCCAGATTCAACACTGAAGCTTTCTTT.

V usage is TRBV7-3 and J usage is TRBJ2-3, with 10 bases aligning to TRBD2. The CDR3 length is 15 residues. The V gene end was trimmed by 6 bases and the J gene end by 6 bases; junction bases not matched to a gene: 9. From germline, CDR1 is SGHTA and CDR2 FQGTGA. CDR3 sequence reads: CASSMLAGGVDTQYF. CDR3 in DNA: TGTGCCAGCAGTATGTTAGCGGGGGGAGTGGATACGCAGTATTTT.